The following is a T cell receptor (beta chain) sequence with its context. What it binds is not known. This entry is derived from a study of CD8 T cells in ankylosing spondylitis. V lost 4 bases to trimming and J lost 1 base, with 17 bases between them. The CDR3 runs to 16 residues. Germline CDR1 SGHRS, CDR2 YFSETQ. Making the TCR beta libraries involved quantitative 5'-RACE with molecular barcodes. Via MiXCR, TCRdb re-called the 5' RACE reads, giving one row per CDR3 protein. The sample has around 300,000 distinct CDR3 sequences, approximately 15% seen once. Study-wide results and caveats: Within ankylosing spondylitis blood, a TCR beta motif made up of eight highly homologous variants appeared to be characteristic. Certain motif variants had earlier appeared in reactive arthritis synovial fluid and blood. Disease-linked clones bore a CD8+ phenotype, appearing relatively rarely in peripheral blood.

This receptor was obtained from a male donor with ankylosing spondylitis or in good health (not recorded which). Sequencing was done on a sample of blood, either unsorted or a sorted T cell fraction (not recorded which). The chain recombines TRBV5-1 with TRBJ1-2; D may be TRBD1 (6 bases). As DNA, the CDR3 is TGCGCCAGCAGCCCTGGGGGAGGACAGAGTAACTATGGCTACACCTTC. Translated: CASSPGGGQSNYGYTF.